These 18 T cell receptor beta chains came from one sample sequenced in a study of blood T cell repertoires in COVID-19 (TCRdb year 2020). The library was prepared using the immunoSEQ multiplex PCR assay. TCRdb re-hosts the immuneACCESS table, in-frame sequences only. Its copies lack some clones; in the studies checked, an unresolved V gene accounts for under half of them, and the cause for the rest is not known. The sample table contains approximately 200,000 clones; only one count was recorded for about nine tenths of them. More than 2% of the sample rests with the top ten. The sequencing sample was made of PBMCs or T cells enriched from blood (not recorded which). Every receptor here comes from a woman aged 30 to 39 who had recovered from COVID-19.

This CDR3 is CASSLARGQEKLFF. DNA for the CDR3: TGTGCCAGCAGCTTAGCCAGGGGGCAGGAAAAACTGTTTTTT. The rearrangement joins TRBV7-2 to TRBJ1-4; 8 bases line up with TRBD1. Germline-derived CDR1 and CDR2 are SGHTA and FQGNSA. CDR3 length: 14 amino acids. With 0 bases clipped from V and 8 bases from J, the junction kept 2 bases outside the gene matches.

The table lists this clone with a count of one. V gene TRBV20-1 combines with J gene TRBJ1-1; TRBD1 aligns across 8 bases. Germline values: CDR1 DFQATT, CDR2 SNEGSKA (reference sequence). The CDR3 has 14 amino acids. The V gene end was trimmed by 3 bases and the J gene end by 4 bases; junction bases not matched to a gene: 7. CDR3 sequence (DNA): TGCAGTGCTAGTCCCGGACAGGGAGGCACTGAAGCTTTCTTT. Translated: CSASPGQGGTEAFF.

This clone has a handful of counts. The chain carries TRBV30 and TRBJ2-3, with TRBD2 identical over 8 bases. Losses at the gene ends were 5 bases for V and 4 bases for J; bases not matched to a gene: 5. The CDR3 is 13 amino acids. Germline V gene sequence: CDR1 GTSNPN, CDR2 SVGIG (reference sequence). In DNA form, the CDR3 reads TGTGCCTGGTCGACTAGCGCGGCAGATACGCAGTATTTT. It translates to CAWSTSAADTQYF. The complete variable domain, with remaining parts taken from reference TRBV30 and TRBJ2-3, reads SQTIHQWPATLVQPVGSPLSLECTVEGTSNPNLYWYRQAAGRGLQLLFYSVGIGQISSEVPQNLSASRPQDRQFILSSKKLLLSDSGFYLCAWSTSAADTQYFGPGTRLTVL.

The CDR3, as DNA: TGTGCCAGCAGCCCTACAGGAGGGTCCACTGAAGCTTTCTTT. Amino acids: CASSPTGGSTEAFF. V gene TRBV13 combines with J gene TRBJ1-1, with D possibly being TRBD1 (5 bases). This CDR3 comprises 14 residues. V gave up 5 bases and J gave up 4 bases, with 14 bases separating them. Germline assignment: CDR1 PRHDT and CDR2 FYEKMQ (reference sequence).

The genes are TRBV2 and TRBJ2-3; TRBD2 matches at 11 bases. Germline CDR1 SNHLY, CDR2 FYNNEI. V trimming: 4 bases; J trimming: 3 bases; junction bases outside the gene matches: 12. The CDR3 is made up of 18 amino acids. The CDR3 region is CASSGLAGGGTGTDTQYF. DNA for the CDR3: TGTGCCAGCAGTGGGTTAGCGGGAGGGGGCACAGGAACAGATACGCAGTATTTT.

In DNA form, the CDR3 reads TGCAGCGTTGAGGGGGGGTTGTCGTTATCGGGAGCTTTCTTT. Its translation is CSVEGGLSLSGAFF. V usage is TRBV29-1 and J usage is TRBJ1-1; D is perhaps TRBD1 (5 bases). Germline V gives CDR1 SQVTM, CDR2 ANQGSEA. Trimming took off 3 bases at V and 10 bases at J, with 21 bases between the two ends. The CDR3 totals 14 residues.

The chain couples TRBV28 to TRBJ2-7; 10 nucleotides match TRBD2. The CDR3 consists of 14 residues. V shed 5 bases and J 6 bases; nucleotides not matched to a gene: 7. Germline assignment: CDR1 MDHEN and CDR2 SYDVKM. The CDR3 sequence is CASSLRLAGGEQYF. CDR3 in DNA: TGTGCCAGCAGTCTGCGATTAGCGGGAGGCGAGCAGTACTTC.

The rearrangement uses TRBV5-1 and TRBJ2-1; D ambiguous. The CDR3 runs to 15 residues. Germline loops: CDR1 SGHRS, CDR2 YFSETQ. Trimming took 0 bases from V and 8 from J, leaving 15 bases between them. CDR3 sequence (DNA): TGCGCCAGCAGCTTGGGTGTCTTAGAATCCGATGAGCAGTTCTTC. Translated, it gives CASSLGVLESDEQFF. The full variable domain, its missing parts supplied by reference TRBV5-1 and TRBJ2-1, is KAGVTQTPRYLIKTRGQQVTLSCSPISGHRSVSWYQQTPGQGLQFLFEYFSETQRNKGNFPGRFSGRQFSNSRSEMNVSTLELGDSALYLCASSLGVLESDEQFFGPGTRLTVL.

The chain joins TRBV6-2 or TRBV6-3 to TRBJ2-1, with a possible D match to TRBD1 (5 bases). Germline CDR1 is MNHEY and CDR2 is SVGEGT. This CDR3 has 15 amino acids. V was cut by 2 bases and J by 0 bases, with 8 bases left in between. This CDR3 is CASSYQGSSYNEQFF. The CDR3 DNA reads as TGTGCCAGCAGTTACCAGGGAAGCTCCTACAATGAGCAGTTCTTC.

V gene TRBV2 combines with J gene TRBJ1-1; D may be TRBD1 (6 bases). This CDR3 has 14 amino acids. Germline V gives CDR1 SNHLY, CDR2 FYNNEI. The ends were cut back, 6 bases at V and 1 base at J, with 12 bases in the middle. The CDR3 nucleotides are TGTGCCAGCAGACGCGGACAGACGAACACTGAAGCTTTCTTT. Its translation is CASRRGQTNTEAFF.

The chain joins TRBV4-3 to TRBJ1-5; 9 bases are a match to TRBD1. V shed 0 bases, J shed 7 bases, and the junction held 7 bases outside the gene matches. This CDR3 comprises 16 residues. Per germline, CDR1 LGHNA and CDR2 YSLEER. CDR3 protein: CASSQEAGQGGQPQHF. DNA for the CDR3: TGCGCCAGCAGCCAAGAAGCGGGACAGGGAGGCCAGCCCCAGCATTTT.

The J gene is TRBJ2-2, the V gene TRBV3-1 (or the pseudogene TRBV3-2); D unresolved. With 8 bases removed from V and 6 bases from J, the gap between germline ends came to 10 bases. The CDR3 contains 12 residues. Germline-derived CDR1 and CDR2 are LGHDT and YNNKEL (reference sequence). The CDR3: CASAKPPGELFF. The CDR3 coding sequence is TGTGCCAGCGCTAAGCCCCCCGGGGAGCTGTTTTTT.

V usage is TRBV7-2 and J usage is TRBJ2-2; 8 nucleotides line up with TRBD1. The CDR3 loop spans 17 amino acids. Germline V gives CDR1 SGHTA, CDR2 FQGNSA. The V gene end was trimmed by 1 base and the J gene end by 0 bases; junction bases not matched to a gene: 4. In nucleotides, the CDR3 is TGTGCCAGCAGCTTAGGGGGGACAGGCTCGAACACCGGGGAGCTGTTTTTT. Translating it yields CASSLGGTGSNTGELFF.

The chain links TRBV18 to TRBJ1-2; 8 nucleotides match TRBD1. V gave up 2 bases and J gave up 6 bases; unmatched junction bases: 11. Germline V gives CDR1 KGHSH, CDR2 LQKENI. The length of the CDR3 is 16 residues. In nucleotides, the CDR3 is TGTGCCAGCTCACCATCTGTCTGGACAGGGTTAAATGGCTACACCTTC. Residues: CASSPSVWTGLNGYTF.

V is TRBV5-4 and J is TRBJ2-5, with a tentative D call TRBD1 (6 bases). Trimming shortened V by 1 base and J by 2 bases, and 12 bases separated the two germline ends. Germline lookup yields CDR1 SGHNT and CDR2 YYREEE (reference sequence). CDR3 length equals 15 residues. The CDR3 region is CASSLSPQGQETQYF. CDR3 DNA sequence: TGTGCCAGCAGCTTGTCCCCGCAGGGGCAAGAGACCCAGTACTTC.

The chain couples TRBV5-1 to TRBJ2-5; 14 nucleotides line up with TRBD2. CDR1 is SGHRS and CDR2 is YFSETQ in the germline V gene. This CDR3 region has 16 residues. The V segment lost 4 bases and the J segment 5 bases; nucleotides outside the gene matches: 7. CDR3 region: CASSPGLAGAGETQYF. Written as DNA, the CDR3 is TGCGCCAGCAGCCCGGGACTAGCGGGGGCGGGGGAGACCCAGTACTTC.

The chain joins TRBV10-3 to TRBJ2-1; 13 bases fit TRBD2. The CDR3 is 19 amino acids. The V segment lost 3 bases and the J segment 5 bases; nucleotides outside the gene matches: 13. Germline assignment: CDR1 ENHRY and CDR2 SYGVKD. This CDR3 reads CAISEILAGGPGANNEQFF. CDR3 DNA: TGTGCCATCAGTGAAATACTAGCGGGAGGGCCGGGCGCCAACAATGAGCAGTTCTTC.

CDR3 nucleotide sequence: TGTGCCAGCAGTCCCGGTTTCCGGGATGAGCAGTTCTTC. Translated, it gives CASSPGFRDEQFF. The genes are TRBV25-1 and TRBJ2-1; D uncertain. Trimming cost V 5 bases and J 8 bases, with 13 bases left between them. The CDR3 is 13 residues long. The V gene's germline CDR1 is MGHDK and CDR2 SYGVNS.